What follows is one T cell receptor (beta chain) and its context. This entry is derived from a study of T cells expressing NK-cell markers. For the study at large: Sorted T-cell subsets CD3+CD56+NKG2C+, CD3+CD56+NKG2C- and CD3+CD56-NKG2C+ were TCR beta-sequenced.

5'RACE template switching with UMIs produced the TCR beta cDNA. TCRdb reprocessed the 5' RACE reads and stores each CDR3 protein as one record, lacking DNA. This sample's table reports about 15,000 distinct CDR3 sequences. CDR3 length: 15 residues. Germline lookup yields CDR1 SGHTA and CDR2 FQGNSA. The receptor comes from a man aged 18-75 years in good health. J is TRBJ2-3 and V is TRBV7-2; TCRdb lists TRBD1, though no DNA is available to test this call. The sequenced sample was blood T cells: a sorted CD56 or NKG2C T cell subset, CD4+ or CD8+ T cells, or bulk PBMC T cells (not recorded which). The CDR3 is CASRPDRGWADTQYF.